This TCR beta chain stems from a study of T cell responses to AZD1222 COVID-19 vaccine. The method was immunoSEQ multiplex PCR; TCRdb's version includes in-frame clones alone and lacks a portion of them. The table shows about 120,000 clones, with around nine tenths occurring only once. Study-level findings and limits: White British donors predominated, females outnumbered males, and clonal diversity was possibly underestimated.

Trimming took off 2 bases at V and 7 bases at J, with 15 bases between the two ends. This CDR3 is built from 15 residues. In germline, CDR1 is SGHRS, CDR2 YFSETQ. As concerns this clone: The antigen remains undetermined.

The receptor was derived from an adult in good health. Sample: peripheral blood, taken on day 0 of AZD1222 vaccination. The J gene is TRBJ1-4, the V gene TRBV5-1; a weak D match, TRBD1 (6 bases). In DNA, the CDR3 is TGCGCCAGCAGCTTCGCAGGGGCTGACAGTGAAAAACTGTTTTTT. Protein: CASSFAGADSEKLFF.